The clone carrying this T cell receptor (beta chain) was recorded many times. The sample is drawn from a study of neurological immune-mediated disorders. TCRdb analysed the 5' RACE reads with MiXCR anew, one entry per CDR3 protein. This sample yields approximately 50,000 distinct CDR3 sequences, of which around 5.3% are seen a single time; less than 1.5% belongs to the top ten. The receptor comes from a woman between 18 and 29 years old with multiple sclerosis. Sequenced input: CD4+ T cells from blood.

The CDR3 DNA reads TGCGCCAGCAGCTTGGGCGGGCCCACGTCTGGAAACACCATATATTTT. It yields the protein CASSLGGPTSGNTIYF. The chain combines TRBV5-1 with TRBJ1-3; D unresolved. V lost 0 bases, J lost 1 base, and 11 bases lay in between. CDR3 length equals 16 residues. Germline lookup yields CDR1 SGHRS and CDR2 YFSETQ.